What follows is one TCR beta chain and its context. TCRdb re-called the RT-PCR reads through MiXCR, storing one row per CDR3 protein. This table has about 680,000 distinct CDR3 sequences, more than 13% appearing once. V was pared by 4 bases and J by 8 bases, with 19 bases of the junction left unmatched. The CDR3 runs 18 residues. Germline V gene lookup returns CDR1 SEHNR and CDR2 FQNEAQ (reference sequence). Input material: memory CD4+ T cells from blood. This clonotype was sampled from a female donor in good health, serving as a healthy control. The chain combines TRBV7-9 with TRBJ1-4; 7 bases are a match to TRBD1. CDR3 in DNA: TGTGCCAGCAGCTCCTATAACATACAAGGGGGCCGAGGAGAAAAACTGTTTTTT. Its protein product is CASSSYNIQGGRGEKLFF.